The 25 T cell receptor beta chains below come from one sample, sequenced in a study of T-cell reconstitution after alpha-beta-depleted transplantation in children. The TCRbeta library incorporated unique molecular identifiers. In TCRdb, the PCR reads were re-called with MiXCR into one record per CDR3 protein. Of 450,000 to 600,000 distinct CDR3 sequences detected, approximately 30% appear once; the ten largest clones hold around 2.5%. The sequences come from PBMCs from the stem cell graft donor, collected from the stem cell graft. All receptors derive from a human donor who donated a stem cell graft to a child with aplastic anemia.

The chain carries TRBV18 and TRBJ2-3, with D unclear. Germline lookup yields CDR1 KGHSH and CDR2 LQKENI. V lost 9 bases and J lost 6, with 16 bases in between. The CDR3 covers 13 residues. CDR3 amino acids: CASQPGPLDTQYF. The CDR3 nucleotides are TGTGCCAGTCAACCCGGGCCGCTCGATACGCAGTATTTT.

The chain employs TRBV6-6 and TRBJ1-1; 8 nucleotides align to TRBD1. Losses at the gene ends were 2 bases for V and 3 bases for J; bases not matched to a gene: 8. Germline lookup yields CDR1 MNHNY and CDR2 SVGAGI (reference sequence). CDR3 length: 16 residues. The CDR3 reads CASSYPRTGRDTEAFF. Written as DNA, the CDR3 is TGTGCCAGCAGTTACCCAAGGACAGGGAGGGACACTGAAGCTTTCTTT.

The J gene is TRBJ2-2, the V gene TRBV5-1; 10 bases fit TRBD2. J gave up 5 bases and V 5 bases, and 6 bases lay outside the gene matches. Germline V gene sequence: CDR1 SGHRS, CDR2 YFSETQ. This CDR3 region has 15 residues. CDR3 sequence reads: CASRQIAGGTGELFF. Written as DNA, the CDR3 is TGCGCCAGCAGACAGATAGCGGGAGGTACCGGGGAGCTGTTTTTT.

This clonotype was found once. The CDR3 region has the DNA TGTGCCAGCAGCACGGGACGGATCTATGGCTACACCTTC. This gives the protein CASSTGRIYGYTF. The chain links TRBV7-2 to TRBJ1-2; TRBD1 is a possible D gene (5 bases). V lost 5 bases to trimming and J lost 4 bases, with 11 bases between them. The germline CDR1 and CDR2 sequences are SGHTA and FQGNSA. The CDR3 sequence is 13 residues long.

This clonotype was picked up a small number of times. This sequence joins TRBV20-1 and TRBJ1-1, with a possible D match to TRBD1 (5 bases). The germline V gene has CDR1 DFQATT and CDR2 SNEGSKA (reference sequence). The CDR3 is made up of 17 amino acids. V dropped 0 bases and J dropped 4 bases, with 21 bases sitting between them. CDR3 amino acids: CSARDQRSRTSFTEAFF. CDR3 bases: TGCAGTGCTAGAGATCAAAGGTCCCGGACAAGTTTCACTGAAGCTTTCTTT.

This clonotype appeared a few times. This chain uses TRBV20-1 with TRBJ2-1; D is perhaps TRBD2 (6 bases). Germline CDR1 reads DFQATT; CDR2 reads SNEGSKA (reference sequence). V was pared by 7 bases and J by 5 bases, with 18 bases between. This CDR3 region has 14 residues. CDR3 bases: TGCAGTGGAGGTGGCGGGGTTCAAAACAATGAGCAGTTCTTC. Translation gives CSGGGGVQNNEQFF.

This chain links TRBV19 with TRBJ2-1; TRBD2 matches 7 bases. Germline assignment: CDR1 LNHDA and CDR2 SQIVND (reference sequence). Losses at the gene ends were 5 bases for V and 5 bases for J; bases not matched to a gene: 6. This CDR3 is 14 amino acids long. The CDR3 here is CASSWVLADNEQFF. CDR3 DNA sequence: TGTGCCAGTAGTTGGGTCCTAGCGGACAATGAGCAGTTCTTC.

The genes are TRBV11-2 and TRBJ1-4; D is possibly TRBD1 (6 bases). The CDR3 length is 14 residues. Germline V lookup: CDR1 SGHAT, CDR2 FQNNGV. The germline V and J ends were trimmed by 1 base and 7 bases, with 10 bases remaining between them. The CDR3 bases are TGTGCCAGCAGCTTAGGCACAGGGCCTGAAAAACTGTTTTTT. The encoded protein is CASSLGTGPEKLFF.

This clonotype was observed a handful of times. J is TRBJ1-5 and V is TRBV27; D may be TRBD1 (5 bases). Trimming pared 5 bases from V and 6 bases from J, leaving 17 bases between. The CDR3 has 15 residues. Germline V CDR1 and CDR2: MNHEY, SMNVEV (reference sequence). In DNA, the CDR3 is TGTGCCAGCAGTGGTGCAGGGTTCAGCGGTCAGCCCCAGCATTTT. Amino acid sequence: CASSGAGFSGQPQHF.

The CDR3 is CASSSLASYNEQFF. The CDR3 nucleotides are TGTGCCAGCAGCTCACTGGCTTCCTACAATGAGCAGTTCTTC. The chain couples TRBV12-3 or TRBV12-4 to TRBJ2-1; D call uncertain. Trimming pared 6 bases from V and 1 base from J, leaving 10 bases between. This CDR3 region has 14 residues.

The rearrangement uses TRBV20-1 and TRBJ2-1; a weak D match, TRBD1 (5 bases). In germline, CDR1 is DFQATT, CDR2 SNEGSKA (reference sequence). Trimming removed 6 bases at V and 1 base at J, with 22 bases between. The CDR3 loop spans 17 amino acids. In DNA, the CDR3 is TGCAGTGCCCTGAAAGGACAAGTCTACCCGTCCTACAATGAGCAGTTCTTC. It translates to CSALKGQVYPSYNEQFF.

This CDR3 is CASSLGQNSPLHF. The CDR3 coding sequence is TGTGCCAGCAGCTTGGGACAGAATTCACCCCTCCACTTT. The chain carries TRBV5-6 and TRBJ1-6, with D perhaps TRBD1 (5 bases). The V gene lost 0 bases and the J gene lost 7 bases, with 5 bases spanning the gap. The CDR3 is made up of 13 amino acids. Per germline, CDR1 SGHDT and CDR2 YYEEEE.

J is TRBJ2-7 and V is TRBV5-1; the match to TRBD2 covers 8 bases. Germline lookup yields CDR1 SGHRS and CDR2 YFSETQ. CDR3 length: 16 residues. Trimming cost V 3 bases and J 7 bases; bases outside gene matches: 15. CDR3 nucleotide sequence: TGCGCCAGCAGCTGGGGGCAGGTAGCGGGATTTTTGGAGCAGTACTTC. Protein product: CASSWGQVAGFLEQYF.

CDR3 nucleotides: TGCGCCAGCAGTTCGCCTCCCCGGGAATATGGCTACACCTTC. As protein: CASSSPPREYGYTF. The V and J genes are TRBV5-1 and TRBJ1-2; D is unclear. Germline V gene data show CDR1 as SGHRS and CDR2 as YFSETQ. V lost 5 bases, J lost 5 bases, and 16 bases lay in between. This CDR3 is 14 amino acids long.

The chain is built from TRBV29-1 and TRBJ2-7; possible D gene TRBD2, 5 bases. Germline CDR1 is SQVTM and CDR2 is ANQGSEA. V was shortened by 4 bases and J by 0 bases, with 10 bases between the two germline ends. This CDR3 spans 13 amino acids. This CDR3 reads CSVGGGGSYEQYF. In DNA form, the CDR3 reads TGCAGCGTTGGCGGAGGCGGCTCCTACGAGCAGTACTTC.

The CDR3 sequence is CASSYRTELYSNQPQHF. CDR3 nucleotides: TGTGCCAGCAGTTACAGGACAGAACTTTATAGCAATCAGCCCCAGCATTTT. This chain joins TRBV6-5 and TRBJ1-5; D might be TRBD1 (6 bases). The CDR3 has 17 residues. Germline-derived CDR1 and CDR2 are MNHEY and SVGAGI. V lost 2 bases and J 0 bases, leaving 14 bases between the germline ends.

The chain combines TRBV2 with TRBJ1-1, with 8 bases matching TRBD1. The CDR3 loop spans 13 amino acids. Germline lookup yields CDR1 SNHLY and CDR2 FYNNEI. The V segment lost 6 bases and the J segment 4 bases; nucleotides outside the gene matches: 4. The CDR3 loop reads CASSRGLRTEAFF. The CDR3 nucleotides are TGTGCCAGCAGCAGGGGGCTTCGCACTGAAGCTTTCTTT.

This clonotype occurred a few times. V is TRBV18 and J is TRBJ1-2, with 11 bases that match TRBD1. Unmatched junction bases numbered 3, after V lost 0 bases and J lost 3 bases. Germline lookup yields CDR1 KGHSH and CDR2 LQKENI. There are 16 residues in the CDR3. The CDR3 region has the DNA TGTGCCAGCTCACCACCGAGGGACAGGGGGGACTATGGCTACACCTTC. It translates to CASSPPRDRGDYGYTF.

This clonotype was recorded a few times. The rearrangement joins TRBV12-3 or TRBV12-4 to TRBJ1-2; no clear D. The CDR3 has 12 amino acids. V was pared by 6 bases and J by 8 bases, with 13 bases between. The CDR3 DNA reads TGTGCCAGCAGACTCGGACTGGGGGGCTACACCTTC. It yields the protein CASRLGLGGYTF.

To note about this clonotype: The junction departs from the called germline gene at one end, perhaps through a read error. The rearrangement links TRBV5-6 to TRBJ2-6; the D gene is possibly TRBD1 (6 bases). Germline V gene lookup returns CDR1 SGHDT and CDR2 YYEEEE. CDR3 length: 18 amino acids. The CDR3 bases are TGTGCCAGCAGCTTGGCCCCCGACAGGAGCTCTGGGGCCAACGGCCTGACTTTC. Residues: CASSLAPDRSSGANGLTF.

This chain links TRBV6-5 with TRBJ1-5; D is perhaps TRBD1 (6 bases). The CDR3 covers 15 residues. Germline assignment: CDR1 MNHEY and CDR2 SVGAGI. V gave up 0 bases and J gave up 3 bases, with 9 bases separating them. The CDR3 protein is CASSYSGGPNQPQHF. CDR3 nucleotide sequence: TGTGCCAGCAGTTACTCTGGGGGCCCCAATCAGCCCCAGCATTTT.

This clonotype was seen many times. The chain uses TRBV5-1 and TRBJ2-3, with a possible D match to TRBD2 (5 bases). V lost 4 bases and J lost 1, with 13 bases in between. The germline gives CDR1 SGHRS, CDR2 YFSETQ. This CDR3 region has 15 residues. The CDR3 loop reads CASSLDGAGTDTQYF. CDR3 coding DNA: TGCGCCAGCAGCCTCGACGGAGCGGGCACAGATACGCAGTATTTT.

This clonotype was recorded a few times. The rearrangement uses TRBV15 and TRBJ2-5; D is perhaps TRBD1 or TRBD2 (7 bases each). This CDR3 comprises 16 residues. Germline V gene lookup returns CDR1 LNHNV and CDR2 YYDKDF (reference sequence). Trimming removed 1 base from V and 4 bases from J, with 16 bases in between. The CDR3 nucleotides read TGTGCCACCAGCAGAGCAATTCAGGGGGGGAGAGAGACCCAGTACTTC. Amino acids: CATSRAIQGGRETQYF.

This clonotype was counted only a few times. The chain joins TRBV6-5 to TRBJ2-1; TRBD2 matches 7 bases. J lost 7 bases, V lost 0 bases, and 12 bases had no gene match. The CDR3 has 17 amino acids. The germline V gene has CDR1 MNHEY and CDR2 SVGAGI. The CDR3 DNA is TGTGCCAGCAGTTACTCGGTTGCGGGGGTTCTCAGGAATGAGCAGTTCTTC. It is translated as CASSYSVAGVLRNEQFF.

The CDR3 protein is CASSFIMGGNYGYTF. CDR3 nucleotide sequence: TGTGCCAGCAGTTTTATCATGGGAGGGAACTATGGCTACACCTTC. This chain connects TRBV27 to TRBJ1-2; D gene uncertain. V lost 3 bases and J 2 bases, leaving 13 bases between the germline ends. CDR3 length: 15 residues. From germline, CDR1 is MNHEY and CDR2 SMNVEV (reference sequence).